This TCR beta chain was identified in a study of blood T cell repertoires in COVID-19. Overall study: The samples span acute and convalescent COVID-19 from the United States, Italy and Spain. From T cells, B-cell-depleted T cells, or PBMCs came the material, which was cDNA or gDNA.

Seattle patients were enrolled during active infection and followed longitudinally. Germline V gene lookup returns CDR1 SGHRS and CDR2 YFSETQ. Trimming took 0 bases from V and 7 from J; bases not matched to a gene: 2. The CDR3 is 15 amino acids. This clone was detected a few times. TCRdb's table, derived via immunoSEQ multiplex PCR, lists solely in-frame clones and lacks some. In the table there are 200,000 to 300,000 clones, about four fifths of which are singletons. This clonotype originated in a woman of 80 years or more with COVID-19, enrolled during active disease. The material sequenced was peripheral blood. The J gene is TRBJ1-6, the V gene TRBV5-1; 9 bases align to TRBD1. CDR3 in amino acids: CASSLVGQGNSPLHF. In DNA form, the CDR3 reads TGCGCCAGCAGCTTGGTGGGACAGGGAAATTCACCCCTCCACTTT.